This TCR beta chain was sequenced during a study of memory CD4+ T cells and cytomegalovirus serostatus. Single viable CD3+CD4+CD8-CD45RO+ cells were sorted as the memory CD4+ T cells. Looked up from germline, CDR1 is KGHSH and CDR2 is LQKENI. This CDR3 has 18 amino acids. V shed 0 bases and J shed 2 bases, with 20 bases lying between them. As handled by the study authors: Out-of-frame sequences were removed, leaving about 2,300,000 distinct TCRbeta sequences. Clones were read by immunoSEQ multiplex PCR, and TCRdb kept only the in-frame ones, dropping some. D and trimming were read from the DNA, whereas the V and J calls and clone size are those reported in that table. Of about 57,000 clones detected, around 79% appear once; the ten largest clones hold more than 0.75%.

Sequenced sample: memory CD4+ T cells from blood. The sequence was collected from an adult in good health and CMV-seronegative. The V and J genes are TRBV18 and TRBJ2-7; D remains unclear. DNA for the CDR3: TGTGCCAGCTCACCACCGGTTTGGAATTGGACGCTGACCTACGAGCAGTACTTC. Translation: CASSPPVWNWTLTYEQYF.